Reported below is one TCR beta chain. This sample was taken from a study of OX40 agonist ivuxolimab in advanced cancers. TCRdb's table, derived via immunoSEQ multiplex PCR, lists solely in-frame clones and lacks some. The table records fewer than 100,000 clones, 70% to 85% of them present only once. The CDR3 length is 14 residues. Germline CDR1 is SEHNR and CDR2 is FQNEAQ (reference sequence). V lost 4 bases and J 3 bases, leaving 12 bases between the germline ends. This sequence was found in an adult with an advanced solid tumor such as melanoma, head and neck, liver or kidney cancer. The input for sequencing was CD4+ or CD8+ T cells sorted from blood, taken in a trial of the OX40 agonist ivuxolimab. The chain has TRBV7-9 and TRBJ1-1, with D tentatively TRBD1 (6 bases). The CDR3 nucleotides are TGTGCCAGCAGCTCGGAACAGGGTTACACTGAAGCTTTCTTT. This gives the protein CASSSEQGYTEAFF.